The T cell receptor (beta chain) under discussion was sequenced for a study of blood T cell repertoires in COVID-19. Overall study: Samples came from the United States, Italy and Spain, spanning acute and convalescent COVID-19. T cells, B-cell-depleted T cells, or PBMCs supplied cDNA or gDNA.

V was pared by 7 bases and J by 1 base, with 14 bases between. This CDR3 is 15 amino acids long. Germline loops: CDR1 SNHLY, CDR2 FYNNEI. In the source study's methods: Estimated nucleated cell counts came from reference gene primer amplification. Data came from immunoSEQ multiplex PCR; TCRdb stores just in-frame clones and leaves some out. V and J calls and clone size follow that table, whereas D and trimming were derived from the DNA. Among about 92,000 clones listed, around 86% were seen once. This TCR was sampled from a woman older than 75 with active or convalescent COVID-19. V is TRBV2 and J is TRBJ1-5; no clear D gene. Sequences were obtained from peripheral blood. CDR3 sequence: CASTRDPRSNQPQHF. As DNA, the CDR3 is TGTGCCAGCACACGGGATCCCCGGAGCAATCAGCCCCAGCATTTT.